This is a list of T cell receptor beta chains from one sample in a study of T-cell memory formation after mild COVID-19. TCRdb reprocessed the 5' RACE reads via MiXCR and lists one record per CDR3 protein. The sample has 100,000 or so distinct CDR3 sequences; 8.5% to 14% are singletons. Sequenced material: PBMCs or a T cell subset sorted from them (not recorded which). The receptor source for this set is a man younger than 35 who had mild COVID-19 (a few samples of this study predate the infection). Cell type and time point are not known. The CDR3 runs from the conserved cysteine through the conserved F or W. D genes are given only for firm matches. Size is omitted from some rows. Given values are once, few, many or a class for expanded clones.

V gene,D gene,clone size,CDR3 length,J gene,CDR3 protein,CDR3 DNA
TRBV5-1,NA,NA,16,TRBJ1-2,CASKSKTGTDASGNTF,TGCGCCAGCAAATCAAAGACCGGGACCGACGCCTCGGGGAACACCTTC
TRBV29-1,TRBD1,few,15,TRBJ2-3,CSVVLVTGGTDTQYF,TGCAGCGTTGTGCTTGTCACAGGGGGCACAGATACGCAGTATTTT
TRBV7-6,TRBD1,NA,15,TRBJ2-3,CASSLGWDREDTQYF,TGTGCCAGCAGCTTAGGTTGGGACAGAGAAGATACGCAGTATTTT
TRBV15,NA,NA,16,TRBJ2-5,CATSANGQGAGETQYF,TGTGCCACCAGCGCCAACGGACAAGGGGCCGGAGAGACCCAGTACTTC
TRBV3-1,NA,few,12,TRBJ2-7,CASSQDQVWKYF,TGTGCCAGCAGCCAAGATCAGGTTTGGAAGTACTTC
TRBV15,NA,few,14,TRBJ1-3,CATSGLGPGNTIYF,TGTGCCACCAGCGGTCTCGGGCCTGGAAACACCATATATTTT
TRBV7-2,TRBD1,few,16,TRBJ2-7,CASSGLFGTGAYEQYF,TGTGCCAGCAGCGGTCTATTCGGGACAGGCGCCTACGAGCAGTACTTC
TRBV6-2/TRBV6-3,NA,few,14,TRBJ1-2,CASSPGTFNYGYTF,TGTGCCAGCAGTCCGGGGACCTTTAACTATGGCTACACCTTC
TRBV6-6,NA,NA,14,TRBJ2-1,CASNYRGRHNEQFF,TGTGCCAGCAACTATCGGGGGAGACACAATGAGCAGTTCTTC
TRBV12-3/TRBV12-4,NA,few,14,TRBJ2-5,CASSLEQGGETQYF,TGTGCCAGCAGTTTAGAACAGGGAGGTGAGACCCAGTACTTC
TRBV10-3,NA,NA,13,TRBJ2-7,CASRGDTEREQYF,TGTGCCAGCAGGGGAGACACAGAAAGGGAGCAGTACTTC
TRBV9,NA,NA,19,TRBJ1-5,CASSVFQGVNEGSNQPQHF,TGTGCCAGCAGCGTATTTCAGGGTGTCAACGAGGGGAGTAATCAGCCCCAGCATTTT
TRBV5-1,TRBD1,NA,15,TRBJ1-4,CASSWRGGTNEKLFF,TGCGCCAGCAGCTGGCGAGGGGGCACTAATGAAAAACTGTTTTTT
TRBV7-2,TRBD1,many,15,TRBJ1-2,CASSLGSNRGDGYTF,TGTGCCAGCAGCTTAGGGTCGAACAGGGGGGATGGCTACACCTTC
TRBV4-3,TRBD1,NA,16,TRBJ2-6,CASGFDRGSGANVLTF,TGCGCCAGCGGGTTTGACAGGGGCTCTGGGGCCAACGTCCTGACTTTC
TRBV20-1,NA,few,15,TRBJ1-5,CSARGGPLANQPQHF,TGCAGTGCTAGGGGGGGCCCCCTTGCCAATCAGCCCCAGCATTTT
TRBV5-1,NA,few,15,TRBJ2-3,CASRSGQGVTDTQYF,TGCGCCAGCAGGTCCGGGCAGGGCGTCACAGATACGCAGTATTTT
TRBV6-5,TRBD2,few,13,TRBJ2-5,CASTQTSDETQYF,TGTGCCAGCACCCAAACTAGCGATGAGACCCAGTACTTC
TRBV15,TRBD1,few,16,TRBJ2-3,CATSDSGGLVRDTQYF,TGTGCCACCAGCGACTCAGGGGGCCTGGTTCGCGATACGCAGTATTTT
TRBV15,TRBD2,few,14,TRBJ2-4,CATSRGTSGDIQYF,TGTGCCACCAGCAGAGGGACTAGCGGGGACATTCAGTACTTC
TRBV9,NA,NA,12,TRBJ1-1,CASSAGSAEAFF,TGTGCCAGCAGCGCAGGCTCGGCCGAAGCTTTCTTT
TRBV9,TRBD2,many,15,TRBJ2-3,CASSHWGGDTDTQYF,TGTGCCAGCAGCCACTGGGGGGGGGACACAGATACGCAGTATTTT
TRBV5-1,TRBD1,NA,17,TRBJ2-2,CASSLRGQGASTGELFF,TGCGCCAGCAGCTTGCGCGGACAGGGGGCTAGCACCGGGGAGCTGTTTTTT
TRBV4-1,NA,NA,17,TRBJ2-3,CASSQDEYGTSTDTQYF,TGCGCCAGCAGCCAAGATGAGTACGGCACTAGCACAGATACGCAGTATTTT
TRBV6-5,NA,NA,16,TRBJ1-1,CASSPGAGLMNTEAFF,TGTGCCAGCAGCCCCGGGGCAGGACTCATGAACACTGAAGCTTTCTTT
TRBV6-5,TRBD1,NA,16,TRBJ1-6,CASSKGVRDRGSPLHF,TGTGCCAGCAGCAAAGGGGTCCGGGACAGGGGGTCACCCCTCCACTTT
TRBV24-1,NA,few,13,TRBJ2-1,CATSDFSGNEQFF,TGTGCCACCAGTGATTTCTCAGGTAATGAGCAGTTCTTC
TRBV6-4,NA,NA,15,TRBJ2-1,CASSPSGFSYSEQFF,TGTGCCAGCAGTCCCAGCGGTTTCTCCTACAGTGAGCAGTTCTTC
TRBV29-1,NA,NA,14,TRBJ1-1,CSVWFGSLNTEAFF,TGCAGCGTTTGGTTTGGCAGCTTGAACACTGAAGCTTTCTTT